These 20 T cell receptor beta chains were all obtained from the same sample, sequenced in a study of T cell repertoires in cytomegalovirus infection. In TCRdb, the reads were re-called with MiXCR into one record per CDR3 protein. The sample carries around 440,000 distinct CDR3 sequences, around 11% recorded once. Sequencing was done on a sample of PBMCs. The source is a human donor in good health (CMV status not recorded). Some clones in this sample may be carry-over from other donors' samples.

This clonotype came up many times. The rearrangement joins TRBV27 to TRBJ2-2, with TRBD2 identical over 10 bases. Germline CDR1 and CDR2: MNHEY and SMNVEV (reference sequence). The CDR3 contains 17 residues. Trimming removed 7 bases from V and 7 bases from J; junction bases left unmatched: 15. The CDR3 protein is CASTTSGLAVPLGELFF. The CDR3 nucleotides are TGTGCCAGCACAACAAGCGGACTAGCGGTACCTCTCGGGGAGCTGTTTTTT.

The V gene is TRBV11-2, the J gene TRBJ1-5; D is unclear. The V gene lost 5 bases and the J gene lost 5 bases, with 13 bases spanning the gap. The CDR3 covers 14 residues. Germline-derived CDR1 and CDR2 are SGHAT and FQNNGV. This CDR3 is CASSPSGIYQPQHF. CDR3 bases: TGTGCCAGCAGCCCGAGCGGGATCTATCAGCCCCAGCATTTT. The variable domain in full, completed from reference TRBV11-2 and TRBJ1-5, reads EAGVAQSPRYKIIEKRQSVAFWCNPISGHATLYWYQQILGQGPKLLIQFQNNGVVDDSQLPKDRFSAERLKGVDSTLKIQPAKLEDSAVYLCASSPSGIYQPQHFGDGTRLSIL.

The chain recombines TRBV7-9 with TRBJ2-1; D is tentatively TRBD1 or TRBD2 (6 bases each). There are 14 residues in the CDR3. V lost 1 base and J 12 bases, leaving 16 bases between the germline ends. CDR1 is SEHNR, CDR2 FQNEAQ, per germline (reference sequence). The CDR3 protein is CASSLEARGRSQFF. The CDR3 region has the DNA TGTGCCAGCAGCTTAGAGGCTCGGGGGCGATCGCAGTTCTTC.

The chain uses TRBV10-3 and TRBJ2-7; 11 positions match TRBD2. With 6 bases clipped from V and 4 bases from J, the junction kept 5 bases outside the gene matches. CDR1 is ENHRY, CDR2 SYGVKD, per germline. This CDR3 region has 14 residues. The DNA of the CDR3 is TGTGCCATCAGGGGGACTAGCGGTTATTACGAGCAGTACTTC. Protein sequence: CAIRGTSGYYEQYF.

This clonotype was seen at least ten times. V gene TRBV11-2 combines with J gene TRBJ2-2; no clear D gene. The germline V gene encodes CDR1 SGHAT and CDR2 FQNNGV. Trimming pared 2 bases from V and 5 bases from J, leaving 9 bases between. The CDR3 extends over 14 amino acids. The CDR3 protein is CASSLLVGTGELFF. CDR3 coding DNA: TGTGCCAGCAGCTTACTCGTTGGAACCGGGGAGCTGTTTTTT.

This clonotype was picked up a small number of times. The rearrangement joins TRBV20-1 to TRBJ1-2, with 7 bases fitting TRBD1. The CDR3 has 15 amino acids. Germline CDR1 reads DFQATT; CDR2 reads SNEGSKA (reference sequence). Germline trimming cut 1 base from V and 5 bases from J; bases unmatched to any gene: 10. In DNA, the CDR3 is TGCAGTGCTAGAGCCATTTCAGGGGGACGGTATGGCTACACCTTC. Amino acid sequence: CSARAISGGRYGYTF.

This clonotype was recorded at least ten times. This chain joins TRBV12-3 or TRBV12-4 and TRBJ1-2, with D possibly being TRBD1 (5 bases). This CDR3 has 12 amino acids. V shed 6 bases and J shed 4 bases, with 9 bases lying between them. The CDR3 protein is CASRSGTYGYTF. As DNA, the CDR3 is TGTGCCAGCAGATCCGGGACCTATGGCTACACCTTC.

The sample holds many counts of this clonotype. CDR3 amino acids: CASSWRAGRVLDEQYF. Written as DNA, the CDR3 is TGTGCCAGCAGCTGGAGGGCGGGGAGAGTGTTAGACGAGCAGTACTTC. V and J are TRBV7-2 and TRBJ2-7, with D perhaps TRBD2 (6 bases). V dropped 4 bases and J dropped 5 bases, with 21 bases sitting between them. The CDR3 has 16 residues. Germline V gene lookup returns CDR1 SGHTA and CDR2 FQGNSA.

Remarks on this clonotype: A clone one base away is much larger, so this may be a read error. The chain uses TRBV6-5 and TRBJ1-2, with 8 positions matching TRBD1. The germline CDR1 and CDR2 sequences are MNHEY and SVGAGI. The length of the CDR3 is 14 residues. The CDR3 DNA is TGTGCCAGCACCCCCGGGGGACAGGTCTATGACTACACCTTC. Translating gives CASTPGGQVYDYTF.

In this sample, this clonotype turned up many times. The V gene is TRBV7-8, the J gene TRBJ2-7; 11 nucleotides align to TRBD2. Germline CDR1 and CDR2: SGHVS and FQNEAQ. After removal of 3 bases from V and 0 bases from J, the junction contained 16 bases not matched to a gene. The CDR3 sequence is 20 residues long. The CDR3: CASSLVLAGAINPNSYEQYF. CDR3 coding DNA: TGTGCCAGCAGCTTGGTACTAGCGGGGGCCATAAACCCCAACTCCTACGAGCAGTACTTC.

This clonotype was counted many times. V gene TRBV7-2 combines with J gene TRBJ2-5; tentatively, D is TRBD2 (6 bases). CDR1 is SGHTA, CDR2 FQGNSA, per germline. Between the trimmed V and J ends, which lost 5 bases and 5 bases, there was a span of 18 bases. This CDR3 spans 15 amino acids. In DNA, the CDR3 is TGTGCCAGCAGCCCGGGGACGGAGGGCTGGGAGACCCAGTACTTC. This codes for CASSPGTEGWETQYF.

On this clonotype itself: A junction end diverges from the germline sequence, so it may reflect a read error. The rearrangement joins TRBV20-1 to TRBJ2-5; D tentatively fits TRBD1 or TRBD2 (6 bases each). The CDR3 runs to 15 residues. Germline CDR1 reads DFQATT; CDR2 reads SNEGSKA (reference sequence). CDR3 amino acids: CGASEPGGAPETQYF. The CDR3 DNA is TGCGGTGCTAGTGAACCCGGGGGCGCACCAGAGACCCAGTACTTC.

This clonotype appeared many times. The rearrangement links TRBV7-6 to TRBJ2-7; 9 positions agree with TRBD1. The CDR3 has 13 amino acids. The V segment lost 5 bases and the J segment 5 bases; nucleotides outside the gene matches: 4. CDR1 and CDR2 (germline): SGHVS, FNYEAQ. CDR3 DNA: TGTGCCAGCAGCCCTCGGACAGGGGACGAGCAGTACTTC. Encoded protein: CASSPRTGDEQYF.

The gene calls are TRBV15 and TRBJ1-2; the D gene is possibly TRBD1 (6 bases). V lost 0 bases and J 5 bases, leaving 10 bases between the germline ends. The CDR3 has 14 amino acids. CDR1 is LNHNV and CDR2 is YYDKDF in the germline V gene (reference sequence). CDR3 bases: TGTGCCACCAGCAGAGATCAAGGGGGGTATGGCTACACCTTC. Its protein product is CATSRDQGGYGYTF.

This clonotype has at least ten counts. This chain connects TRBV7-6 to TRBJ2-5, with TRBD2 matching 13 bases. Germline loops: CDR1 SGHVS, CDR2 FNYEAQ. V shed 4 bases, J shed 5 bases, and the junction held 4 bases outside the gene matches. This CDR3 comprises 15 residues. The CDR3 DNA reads TGTGCCAGCAGCTCAGAACTAGCGGGGGGGGAGACCCAGTACTTC. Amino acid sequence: CASSSELAGGETQYF. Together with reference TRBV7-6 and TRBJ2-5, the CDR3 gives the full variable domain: GAGVSQSPRYKVTKRGQDVALRCDPISGHVSLYWYRQALGQGPEFLTYFNYEAQQDKSGLPNDRFSAERPEGSISTLTIQRTEQRDSAMYRCASSSELAGGETQYFGPGTRLLVL.

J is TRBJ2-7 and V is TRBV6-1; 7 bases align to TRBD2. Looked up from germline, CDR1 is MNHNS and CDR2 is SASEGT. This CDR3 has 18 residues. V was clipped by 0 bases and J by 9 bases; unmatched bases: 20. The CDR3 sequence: CASSEAWEGLEPPGTQYF. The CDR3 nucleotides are TGTGCCAGCAGTGAAGCGTGGGAGGGTTTGGAACCTCCCGGAACGCAGTACTTC.

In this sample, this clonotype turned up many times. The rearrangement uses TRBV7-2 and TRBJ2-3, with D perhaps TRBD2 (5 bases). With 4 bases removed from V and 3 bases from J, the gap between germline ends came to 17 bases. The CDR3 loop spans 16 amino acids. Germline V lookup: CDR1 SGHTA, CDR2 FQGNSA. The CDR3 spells CASSYYQAGGTDTQYF. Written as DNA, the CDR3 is TGTGCCAGCAGCTACTACCAGGCAGGCGGGACAGATACGCAGTATTTT.

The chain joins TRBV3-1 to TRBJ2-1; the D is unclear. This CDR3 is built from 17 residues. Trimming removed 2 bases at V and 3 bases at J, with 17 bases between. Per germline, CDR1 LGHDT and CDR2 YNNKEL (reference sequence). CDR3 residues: CASSQQPDTEDYNEQFF. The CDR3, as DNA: TGTGCCAGCAGCCAACAGCCAGACACCGAGGACTACAATGAGCAGTTCTTC.

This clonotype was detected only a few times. CDR3: CSARGSSWYQETQYF. CDR3 sequence (DNA): TGCAGTGCTAGAGGGTCTAGCTGGTACCAAGAGACCCAGTACTTC. The rearrangement links TRBV20-1 to TRBJ2-5; maybe TRBD2 (5 bases). The CDR3 contains 15 residues. From germline, CDR1 is DFQATT and CDR2 SNEGSKA (reference sequence). The germline V and J ends were trimmed by 1 base and 0 bases, with 12 bases remaining between them.

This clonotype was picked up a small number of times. The CDR3 loop reads CASSTRQGVIGEKLFF. The CDR3 region has the DNA TGTGCCAGCAGTACCCGACAGGGGGTAATAGGTGAAAAACTGTTTTTT. V gene TRBV28 combines with J gene TRBJ1-4; 9 positions agree with TRBD1. The CDR3 covers 16 residues. In germline, CDR1 is MDHEN, CDR2 SYDVKM. V was clipped by 5 bases and J by 7 bases; unmatched bases: 11.